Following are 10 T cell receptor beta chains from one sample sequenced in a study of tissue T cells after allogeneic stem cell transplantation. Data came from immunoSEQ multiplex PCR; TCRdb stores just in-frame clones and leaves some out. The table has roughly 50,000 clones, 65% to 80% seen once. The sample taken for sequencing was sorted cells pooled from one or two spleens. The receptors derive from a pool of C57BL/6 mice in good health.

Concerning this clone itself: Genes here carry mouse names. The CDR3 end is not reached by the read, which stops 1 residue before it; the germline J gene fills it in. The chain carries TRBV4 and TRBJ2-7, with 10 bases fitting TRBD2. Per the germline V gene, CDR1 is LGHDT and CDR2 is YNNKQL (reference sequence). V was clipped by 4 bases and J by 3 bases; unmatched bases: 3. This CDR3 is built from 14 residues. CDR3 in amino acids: CASSLGLGNYEQYF. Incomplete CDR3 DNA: TGTGCCAGCAGCTTGGGACTGGGGAACTATGAACAGTAC.

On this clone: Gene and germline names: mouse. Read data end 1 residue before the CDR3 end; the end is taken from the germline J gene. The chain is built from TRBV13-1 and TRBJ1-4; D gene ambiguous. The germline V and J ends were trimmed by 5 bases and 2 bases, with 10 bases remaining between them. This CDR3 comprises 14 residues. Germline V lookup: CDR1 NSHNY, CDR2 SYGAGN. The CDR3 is CASRPGYSNERLFF. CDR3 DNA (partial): TGTGCCAGCAGACCGGGATACTCCAACGAAAGATTATTT.

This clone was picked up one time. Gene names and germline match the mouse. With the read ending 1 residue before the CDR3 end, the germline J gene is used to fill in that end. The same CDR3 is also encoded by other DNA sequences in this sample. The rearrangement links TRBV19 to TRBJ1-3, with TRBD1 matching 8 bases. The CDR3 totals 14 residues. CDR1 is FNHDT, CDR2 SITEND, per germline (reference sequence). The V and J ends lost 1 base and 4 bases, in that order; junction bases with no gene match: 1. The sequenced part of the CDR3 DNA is TGTGCCAGCAGTATACCAGGGGGCGGAAATACGCTCTAT. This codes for CASSIPGGGNTLY. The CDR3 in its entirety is CASSIPGGGNTLYF. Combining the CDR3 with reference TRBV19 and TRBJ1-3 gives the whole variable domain GGIITQTPKFLIGQEGQKLTLKCQQNFNHDTMYWYRQDSGKGLRLIYYSITENDLQKGDLSEGYDASREKKSSFSLTVTSAQKNEMAVFLCASSIPGGGNTLYFGEGSRLIVV.

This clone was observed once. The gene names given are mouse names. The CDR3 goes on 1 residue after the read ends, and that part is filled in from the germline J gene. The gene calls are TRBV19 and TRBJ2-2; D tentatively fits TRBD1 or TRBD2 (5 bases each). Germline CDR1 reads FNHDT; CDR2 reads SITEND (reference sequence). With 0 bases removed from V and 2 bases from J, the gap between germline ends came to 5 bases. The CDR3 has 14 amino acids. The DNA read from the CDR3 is TGTGCCAGCAGTATAGGGGGCAACACCGGGCAGCTCTAC. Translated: CASSIGGNTGQLY. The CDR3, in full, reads CASSIGGNTGQLYF.

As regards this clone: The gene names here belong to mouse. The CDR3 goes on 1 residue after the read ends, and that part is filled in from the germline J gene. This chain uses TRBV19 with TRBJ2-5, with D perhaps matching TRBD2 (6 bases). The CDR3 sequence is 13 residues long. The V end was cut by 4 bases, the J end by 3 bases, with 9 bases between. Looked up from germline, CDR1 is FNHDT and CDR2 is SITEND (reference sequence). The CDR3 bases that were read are TGTGCCAGCAGTCCCGGGACTCAAGACACCCAGTAC. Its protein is CASSPGTQDTQY. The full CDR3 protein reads CASSPGTQDTQYF.

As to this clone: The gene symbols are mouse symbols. This CDR3 is CASSWGVSNERLFF. CDR3 DNA, as far as it was read: TGTGCAAGCAGCTGGGGAGTTTCCAACGAAAGATTATTT. The chain employs TRBV16 and TRBJ1-4; the D is unclear. The CDR3 end is not reached by the read, which stops 1 residue before it; the germline J gene fills it in. In germline, CDR1 is SGHSA, CDR2 FRNQAP. Trimming stripped 4 bases from V and 0 bases from J, with 6 bases between. There are 14 residues in the CDR3.

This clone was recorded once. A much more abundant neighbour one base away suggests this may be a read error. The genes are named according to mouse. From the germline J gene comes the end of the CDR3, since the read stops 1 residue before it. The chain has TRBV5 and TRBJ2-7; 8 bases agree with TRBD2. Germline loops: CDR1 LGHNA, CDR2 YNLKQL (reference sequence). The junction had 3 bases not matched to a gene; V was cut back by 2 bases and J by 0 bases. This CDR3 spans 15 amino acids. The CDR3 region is CASSQNWGSSYEQYF. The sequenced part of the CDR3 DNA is TGTGCCAGCAGCCAAAACTGGGGGAGCTCCTATGAACAGTAC.

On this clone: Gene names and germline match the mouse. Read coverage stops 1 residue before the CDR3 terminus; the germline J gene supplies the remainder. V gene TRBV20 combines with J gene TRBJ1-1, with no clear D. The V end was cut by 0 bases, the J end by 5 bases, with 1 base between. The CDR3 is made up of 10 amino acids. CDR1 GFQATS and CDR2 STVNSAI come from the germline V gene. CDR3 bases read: TGTGGTGCTAGGGATACAGAAGTCTTC. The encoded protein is CGARDTEVF. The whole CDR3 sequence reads CGARDTEVFF.

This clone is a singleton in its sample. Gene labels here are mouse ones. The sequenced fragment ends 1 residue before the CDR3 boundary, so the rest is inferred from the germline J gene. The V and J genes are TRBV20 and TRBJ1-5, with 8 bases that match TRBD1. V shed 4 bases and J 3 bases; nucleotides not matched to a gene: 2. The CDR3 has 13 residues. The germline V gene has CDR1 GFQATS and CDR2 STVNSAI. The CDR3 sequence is CGAKQGVNQAPLF. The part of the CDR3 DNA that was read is TGTGGTGCTAAACAGGGGGTCAACCAGGCTCCGCTT.

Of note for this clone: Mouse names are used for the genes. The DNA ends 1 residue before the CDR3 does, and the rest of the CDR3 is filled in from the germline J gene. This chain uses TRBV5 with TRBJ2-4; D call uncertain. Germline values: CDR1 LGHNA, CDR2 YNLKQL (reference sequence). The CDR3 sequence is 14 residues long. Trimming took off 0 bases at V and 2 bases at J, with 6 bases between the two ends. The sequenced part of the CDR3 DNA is TGTGCCAGCAGCCAAGAGTCAAATCAAAACACCTTGTAC. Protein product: CASSQESNQNTLY. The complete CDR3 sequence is CASSQESNQNTLYF.